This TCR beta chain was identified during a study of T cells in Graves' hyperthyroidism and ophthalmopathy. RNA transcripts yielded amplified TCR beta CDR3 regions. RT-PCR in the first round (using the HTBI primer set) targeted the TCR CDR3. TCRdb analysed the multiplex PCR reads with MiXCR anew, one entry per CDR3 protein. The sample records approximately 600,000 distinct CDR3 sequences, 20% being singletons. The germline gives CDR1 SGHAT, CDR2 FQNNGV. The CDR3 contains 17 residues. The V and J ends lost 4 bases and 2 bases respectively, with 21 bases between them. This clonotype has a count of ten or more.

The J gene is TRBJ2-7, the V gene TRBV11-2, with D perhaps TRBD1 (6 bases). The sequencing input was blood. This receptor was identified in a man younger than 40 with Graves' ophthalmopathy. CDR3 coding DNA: TGTGCCAGCAGCTCCACCACCCTGAACAGGGTGACCTACGAGCAGTACTTC. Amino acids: CASSSTTLNRVTYEQYF.